The 27 T cell receptor beta chains listed next were all sequenced from one sample in a study of blood T cells in healthy people across ages. Through a sample-barcoded 5' primer and a J-beta primer mix, a second PCR was run for roughly 6 to 12 cycles. Each CDR3 protein is one row after TCRdb ran MiXCR on the 5' RACE reads. The sample includes about 1.4 million distinct CDR3 sequences, roughly 64% of them seen just once. Specimen: blood. These receptors all come from a man aged 18-30 years in good health.

This chain links TRBV6-5 with TRBJ2-7, with a tentative D call TRBD1 (5 bases). V was clipped by 5 bases and J by 2 bases, with 10 bases between them. CDR3 length: 13 residues. Germline CDR1 is MNHEY and CDR2 is SVGAGI. CDR3 in amino acids: CASSDQGTYEQYF. CDR3 nucleotides: TGTGCCAGCAGTGACCAGGGCACCTACGAGCAGTACTTC.

The CDR3 sequence: CASSLRATFNYGYTF. The CDR3 DNA reads as TGTGCCAGCAGTCTAAGGGCCACGTTTAACTATGGCTACACCTTC. The chain couples TRBV12-3 or TRBV12-4 to TRBJ1-2; D is unclear. Trimming cost V 5 bases and J 1 base, with 14 bases left between them. The length of the CDR3 is 15 residues.

This chain uses TRBV5-1 with TRBJ1-2; D perhaps matches TRBD1 (6 bases). Per the germline V gene, CDR1 is SGHRS and CDR2 is YFSETQ. The CDR3 is 14 residues long. With 0 bases removed from V and 6 bases from J, the gap between germline ends came to 12 bases. The CDR3 DNA reads as TGCGCCAGCAGCTTGGGGGGGGCCTTCGATGGCTACACCTTC. Its protein is CASSLGGAFDGYTF.

This clonotype was found a few times. The chain couples TRBV20-1 to TRBJ2-1; 8 bases match TRBD2. There are 13 residues in the CDR3. The germline gives CDR1 DFQATT, CDR2 SNEGSKA (reference sequence). J gave up 0 bases and V 6 bases, and 1 base lay outside the gene matches. DNA of the CDR3: TGCAGTGCCACTAGCGGCTCCTACAATGAGCAGTTCTTC. This encodes CSATSGSYNEQFF.

The V and J genes are TRBV28 and TRBJ2-4; D could derive from TRBD1 or TRBD2 (7 bases each). The J call could be wrong; TRBJ2-7 is a better fit for the DNA end. The CDR3 length is 17 residues. Germline V CDR1 and CDR2: MDHEN, SYDVKM. CDR3 sequence: CASSSHISTGTTYEQYF. The CDR3 bases are TGTGCCAGCAGTTCCCACATATCGACAGGGACTACGTACGAGCAGTACTTC.

The CDR3 loop is CATSRDRTGGTEAFF. As DNA, the CDR3 is TGTGCCACCAGCAGAGATAGGACAGGGGGGACTGAAGCTTTCTTT. This chain links TRBV15 with TRBJ1-1, with 10 bases that match TRBD1. Germline V gives CDR1 LNHNV, CDR2 YYDKDF (reference sequence). V shed 0 bases, J shed 5 bases, and the junction held 3 bases outside the gene matches. The CDR3 is made up of 15 amino acids. The entire variable domain, with the rest obtained from reference TRBV15 and TRBJ1-1, is as follows: DAMVIQNPRYQVTQFGKPVTLSCSQTLNHNVMYWYQQKSSQAPKLLFHYYDKDFNNEADTPDNFQSRRPNTSFCFLDIRSPGLGDTAMYLCATSRDRTGGTEAFFGQGTRLTVV.

This clonotype has more than one count but fewer than ten. The chain links TRBV4-1 to TRBJ2-1; D remains unclear. V gave up 3 bases and J gave up 6 bases, with 9 bases separating them. The CDR3 is 13 residues long. The germline gives CDR1 MGHRA, CDR2 YSYEKL. Here the CDR3 DNA reads TGCGCCAGCAGCCAGACATCAACCAATGAGCAGTTCTTC. Translating it yields CASSQTSTNEQFF.

J is TRBJ2-7 and V is TRBV12-3 or TRBV12-4; either TRBD1 or TRBD2 may supply D (6 bases each). V lost 4 bases and J 1 base, leaving 11 bases between the germline ends. There are 14 residues in the CDR3. CDR3 residues: CASSYGGRSYEQYF. In DNA, the CDR3 is TGTGCCAGCAGTTATGGGGGGCGGTCCTACGAGCAGTACTTC.

This clonotype has just a few counts. The gene calls are TRBV12-3 or TRBV12-4 and TRBJ2-7; 11 bases are a match to TRBD2. The CDR3 has 16 amino acids. With V trimmed by 1 base and J by 2 bases, 4 bases remained unmatched. CDR3 sequence (DNA): TGTGCCAGCAGTTTAGTTGGTAGCGGGAGGGCCTACGAGCAGTACTTC. Its protein is CASSLVGSGRAYEQYF.

The chain couples TRBV10-3 to TRBJ2-7; no reliable D call. V was trimmed by 3 bases and J by 3 bases, leaving 15 bases between them. Germline CDR1 and CDR2: ENHRY and SYGVKD. The CDR3 runs 15 residues. CDR3 region: CAISDPTGRYYEQYF. In DNA, the CDR3 is TGTGCCATCAGTGACCCAACGGGTCGCTACTACGAGCAGTACTTC.

The chain uses TRBV7-2 and TRBJ2-2, with D perhaps TRBD2 (6 bases). V gave up 1 base and J gave up 2 bases, with 11 bases separating them. This CDR3 is built from 16 residues. The germline V gene encodes CDR1 SGHTA and CDR2 FQGNSA. This CDR3 reads CASSLDGRGNTGELFF. The CDR3 coding sequence is TGTGCCAGCAGCTTAGACGGGCGGGGTAACACCGGGGAGCTGTTTTTT.

This chain uses TRBV25-1 with TRBJ2-5; no reliable D call. This CDR3 is built from 15 residues. CDR1 and CDR2 (germline): MGHDK, SYGVNS. Trimming removed 2 bases at V and 0 bases at J, with 10 bases between. Written as DNA, the CDR3 is TGTGCCAGCAGTGAACAGGATTGGTACCAAGAGACCCAGTACTTC. As protein: CASSEQDWYQETQYF.

The chain links TRBV7-2 to TRBJ1-1; D remains unclear. Germline V gives CDR1 SGHTA, CDR2 FQGNSA. Trimming stripped 2 bases from V and 2 bases from J, with 9 bases between. This CDR3 contains 14 residues. CDR3 sequence: CASSLIQRNTEAFF. For the CDR3, the DNA is TGTGCCAGCAGCTTAATTCAGCGTAACACTGAAGCTTTCTTT.

CDR3 protein: CASSWEDGQPQHF. The CDR3 DNA follows: TGTGCCAGCAGTTGGGAGGACGGTCAGCCCCAGCATTTT. The chain uses TRBV12-3 or TRBV12-4 and TRBJ1-5; D gene uncertain. This CDR3 region has 13 residues. V was pared by 4 bases and J by 6 bases, with 10 bases between.

This clonotype has only a few counts. The chain carries TRBV4-3 and TRBJ1-2; TRBD1 is a possible D gene (5 bases). Trimming cost V 1 base and J 3 bases, with 9 bases left between them. Germline-derived CDR1 and CDR2 are LGHNA and YSLEER. This CDR3 contains 14 residues. The CDR3 reads CASSQGGRDYGYTF. Here the CDR3 DNA reads TGCGCCAGCAGCCAAGGGGGCAGGGACTATGGCTACACCTTC.

The chain has TRBV25-1 and TRBJ2-1; TRBD1 matches at 10 bases. This CDR3 contains 14 residues. The V and J ends lost 6 bases and 5 bases, in that order; junction bases with no gene match: 4. In germline, CDR1 is MGHDK, CDR2 SYGVNS. CDR3 nucleotides: TGTGCCAGCAGGACGGGGACAGGGGACAATGAGCAGTTCTTC. The encoded protein is CASRTGTGDNEQFF.

This clonotype turned up a few times. The chain is built from TRBV4-2 and TRBJ2-3, with 7 bases that match TRBD2. With V trimmed by 1 base and J by 6 bases, 4 bases remained unmatched. The CDR3 is 14 residues long. Per germline, CDR1 LGHNA and CDR2 YNFKEQ. The CDR3 coding sequence is TGTGCCAGCAGCCAAGGGGACTACATGGATACGCAGTATTTT. Translation: CASSQGDYMDTQYF.

This clonotype was counted only a few times. The chain carries TRBV29-1 and TRBJ1-2; no firm D call. The CDR3 is made up of 13 amino acids. The V gene's germline CDR1 is SQVTM and CDR2 ANQGSEA. The V and J ends lost 3 bases and 2 bases respectively, with 10 bases between them. The CDR3 reads CSVDVMENYGYTF. The CDR3 DNA is TGCAGCGTTGACGTCATGGAGAACTATGGCTACACCTTC.

The V and J genes are TRBV9 and TRBJ2-5, with D tentatively TRBD2 (5 bases). Germline V gene data show CDR1 as SGDLS and CDR2 as YYNGEE. The CDR3 totals 13 residues. The ends were cut back, 3 bases at V and 7 bases at J, with 13 bases in the middle. DNA for the CDR3: TGTGCCAGCAGCGCCCCCGGGGTAGGGACCCAGTACTTC. Residues: CASSAPGVGTQYF.

The chain uses TRBV10-3 and TRBJ2-1; perhaps TRBD1 as D (5 bases). The CDR3 is 12 amino acids. CDR1 and CDR2 from the germline V gene are ENHRY and SYGVKD. V dropped 10 bases and J dropped 6 bases, with 13 bases sitting between them. CDR3 region: CATEQGVNEQFF. CDR3 in DNA: TGTGCCACTGAGCAAGGGGTCAATGAGCAGTTCTTC.

This chain uses TRBV10-3 with TRBJ1-5; 8 bases match TRBD1. This CDR3 region has 16 residues. Losses at the gene ends were 3 bases for V and 9 bases for J; bases not matched to a gene: 13. Germline lookup yields CDR1 ENHRY and CDR2 SYGVKD. The CDR3 DNA reads as TGTGCCATCAGTGAAGGGGCAGGGGGCGCAGGGCGGCCCCAGCATTTT. Encoded protein: CAISEGAGGAGRPQHF.

This clonotype was seen at least ten times. The V call is TRBV6-2 or TRBV6-3, the J call TRBJ2-3, with D unclear. CDR3 length equals 11 residues. V was clipped by 2 bases and J by 6 bases, with 3 bases between them. Germline-derived CDR1 and CDR2 are MNHEY and SVGEGT. The DNA for the CDR3 is TGTGCCAGCAGTTACGTGGATACGCAGTATTTT. Protein: CASSYVDTQYF.

There are a few counts of this clonotype. The chain recombines TRBV29-1 with TRBJ2-1, with 8 bases that match TRBD2. The trim removed 5 bases at V and 6 bases at J, leaving 3 bases unmatched. The CDR3 has 12 amino acids. Per the germline V gene, CDR1 is SQVTM and CDR2 is ANQGSEA. The CDR3 nucleotides read TGCAGCGTTAGGACTAGCCCCAATGAGCAGTTCTTC. As protein: CSVRTSPNEQFF.

This clonotype appeared a few times. The rearrangement joins TRBV10-3 to TRBJ2-7; D is unclear. Germline V lookup: CDR1 ENHRY, CDR2 SYGVKD. This CDR3 has 12 amino acids. The germline V and J ends were trimmed by 0 bases and 2 bases, with 2 bases remaining between them. The CDR3, as DNA: TGTGCCATCAGTGAGTCGGCCTACGAGCAGTACTTC. Translating it yields CAISESAYEQYF.

The chain employs TRBV4-2 and TRBJ2-3; 7 bases align to TRBD2. The CDR3 spans 16 residues. V was pared by 0 bases and J by 3 bases, with 6 bases of the junction left unmatched. CDR1 and CDR2 (germline): LGHNA, YNFKEQ. The chain's CDR3 is CASSQDRASGTDTQYF. The CDR3 bases are TGTGCCAGCAGCCAAGACAGGGCTAGCGGAACAGATACGCAGTATTTT.

The rearrangement joins TRBV10-3 to TRBJ2-1, with D uncertain. Germline values: CDR1 ENHRY, CDR2 SYGVKD. V gave up 3 bases and J gave up 5 bases, with 8 bases separating them. CDR3 size: 13 residues. DNA of the CDR3: TGTGCCATCAGTGACGTCCAGAACAATGAGCAGTTCTTC. Residues: CAISDVQNNEQFF.

V usage is TRBV6-5 and J usage is TRBJ2-5, with D unresolved. V lost 0 bases and J 5 bases, leaving 13 bases between the germline ends. This CDR3 is built from 15 residues. CDR1 and CDR2 (germline): MNHEY, SVGAGI. The CDR3 DNA reads as TGTGCCAGCAGTTACTCGAGTGAAGTTTGGGAGACCCAGTACTTC. Translating gives CASSYSSEVWETQYF.